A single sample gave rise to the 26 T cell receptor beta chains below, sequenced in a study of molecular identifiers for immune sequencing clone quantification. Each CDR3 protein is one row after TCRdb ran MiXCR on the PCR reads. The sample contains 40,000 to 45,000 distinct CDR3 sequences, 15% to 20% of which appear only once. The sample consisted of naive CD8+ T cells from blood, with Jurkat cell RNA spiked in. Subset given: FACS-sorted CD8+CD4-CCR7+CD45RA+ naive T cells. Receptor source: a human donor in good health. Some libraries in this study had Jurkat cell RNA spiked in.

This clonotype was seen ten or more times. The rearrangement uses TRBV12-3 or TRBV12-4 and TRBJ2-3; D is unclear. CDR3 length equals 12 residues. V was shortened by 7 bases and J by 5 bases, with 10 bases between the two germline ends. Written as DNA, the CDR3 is TGTGCCAGCACGGTTGGGTTAGATACGCAGTATTTT. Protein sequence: CASTVGLDTQYF.

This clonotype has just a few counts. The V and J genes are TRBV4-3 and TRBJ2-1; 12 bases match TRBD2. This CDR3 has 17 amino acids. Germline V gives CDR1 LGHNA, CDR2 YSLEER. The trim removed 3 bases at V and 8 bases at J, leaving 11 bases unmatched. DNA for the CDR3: TGCGCCAGCAGCCAGGGTCCCCGGACTAGCGGGATGCATGAGCAGTTCTTC. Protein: CASSQGPRTSGMHEQFF.

The CDR3 nucleotides read TGTGCCAGCAGCTTGAATGGTTATCAGCCCCAGCATTTT. It specifies CASSLNGYQPQHF. The chain uses TRBV7-8 and TRBJ1-5; D ambiguous. Germline loops: CDR1 SGHVS, CDR2 FQNEAQ. The V end was cut by 3 bases, the J end by 5 bases, with 8 bases between. The CDR3 extends over 13 amino acids.

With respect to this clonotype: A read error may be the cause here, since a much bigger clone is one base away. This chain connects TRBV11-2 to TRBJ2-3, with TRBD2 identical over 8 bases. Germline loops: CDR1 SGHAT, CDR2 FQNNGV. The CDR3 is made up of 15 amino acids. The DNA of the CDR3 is TGTGCCAGCGGCTTACGGGGGGGCCGGGTAGATACGCAGTATTTT. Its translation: CASGLRGGRVDTQYF.

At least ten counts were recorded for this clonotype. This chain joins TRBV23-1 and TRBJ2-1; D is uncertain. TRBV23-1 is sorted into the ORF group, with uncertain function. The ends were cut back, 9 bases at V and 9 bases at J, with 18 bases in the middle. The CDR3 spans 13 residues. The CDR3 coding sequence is TGCGCCAGTTTTTTGACGGGCCTCGGTGAGCAGTTCTTC. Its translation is CASFLTGLGEQFF.

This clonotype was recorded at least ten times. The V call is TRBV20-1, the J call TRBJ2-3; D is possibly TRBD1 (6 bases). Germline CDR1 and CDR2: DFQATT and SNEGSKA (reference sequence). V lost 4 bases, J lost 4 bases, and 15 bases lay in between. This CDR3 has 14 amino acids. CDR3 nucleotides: TGCAGTGCTAAACCTGCCCAGGGGTCAGATACGCAGTATTTT. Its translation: CSAKPAQGSDTQYF.

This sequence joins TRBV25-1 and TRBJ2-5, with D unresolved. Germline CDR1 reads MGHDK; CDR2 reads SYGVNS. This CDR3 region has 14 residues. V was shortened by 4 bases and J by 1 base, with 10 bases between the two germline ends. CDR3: CASSVGRTQETQYF. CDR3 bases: TGTGCCAGCAGTGTAGGCAGGACCCAAGAGACCCAGTACTTC. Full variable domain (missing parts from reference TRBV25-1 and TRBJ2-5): EADIYQTPRYLVIGTGKKITLECSQTMGHDKMYWYQQDPGMELHLIHYSYGVNSTEKGDLSSESTVSRIRTEHFPLTLESARPSHTSQYLCASSVGRTQETQYFGPGTRLLVL.

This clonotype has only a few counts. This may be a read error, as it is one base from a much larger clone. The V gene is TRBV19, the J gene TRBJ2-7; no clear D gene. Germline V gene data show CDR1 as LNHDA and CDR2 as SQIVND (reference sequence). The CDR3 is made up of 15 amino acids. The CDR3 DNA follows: TGTGCCAGTAGGGATAGGCCTAATGAGATCTACGAGCAGTGCTTC. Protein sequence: CASRDRPNEIYEQCF.

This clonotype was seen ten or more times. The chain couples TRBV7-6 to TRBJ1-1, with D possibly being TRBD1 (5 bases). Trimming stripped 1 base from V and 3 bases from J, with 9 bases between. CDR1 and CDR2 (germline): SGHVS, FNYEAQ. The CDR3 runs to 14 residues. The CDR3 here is CASSLGAGYTEAFF. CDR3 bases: TGTGCCAGCAGCTTAGGAGCAGGGTACACTGAAGCTTTCTTT.

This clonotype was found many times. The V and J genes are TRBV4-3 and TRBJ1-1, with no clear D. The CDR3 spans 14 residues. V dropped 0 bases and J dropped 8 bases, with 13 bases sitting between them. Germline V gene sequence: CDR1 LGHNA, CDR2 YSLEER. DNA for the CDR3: TGCGCCAGCAGCCAAGAAGCCGGCAAAGGGGAAGCTTTCTTT. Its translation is CASSQEAGKGEAFF.

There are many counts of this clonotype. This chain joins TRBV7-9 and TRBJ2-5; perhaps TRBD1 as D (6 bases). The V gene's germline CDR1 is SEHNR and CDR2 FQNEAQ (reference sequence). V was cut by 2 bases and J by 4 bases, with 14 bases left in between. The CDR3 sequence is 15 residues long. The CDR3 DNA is TGTGCCAGCAGCTTACCCAGGGGTTCGGGAGAGACCCAGTACTTC. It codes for CASSLPRGSGETQYF.

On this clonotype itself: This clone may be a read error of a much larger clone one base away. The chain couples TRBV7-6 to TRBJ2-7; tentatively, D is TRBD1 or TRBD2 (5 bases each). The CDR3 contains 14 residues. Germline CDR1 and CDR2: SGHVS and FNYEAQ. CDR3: CAGSLGLGAGEQYF. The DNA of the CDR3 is TGTGCCGGCAGCTTAGGTCTCGGGGCCGGCGAGCAGTACTTC.

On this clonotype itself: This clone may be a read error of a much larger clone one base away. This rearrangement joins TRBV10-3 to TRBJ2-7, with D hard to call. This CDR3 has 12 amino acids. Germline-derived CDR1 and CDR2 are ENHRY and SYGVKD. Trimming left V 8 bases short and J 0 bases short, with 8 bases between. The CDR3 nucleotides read TGTGCCATCGGCCAGAACTCCTACGAGCAGTACTTC. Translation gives CAIGQNSYEQYF.

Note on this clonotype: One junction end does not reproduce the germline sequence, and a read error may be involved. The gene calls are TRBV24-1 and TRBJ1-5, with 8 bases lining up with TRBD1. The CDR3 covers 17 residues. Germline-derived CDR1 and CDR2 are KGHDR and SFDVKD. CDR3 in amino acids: CATRDLRGQGSNQPQHF. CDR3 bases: TGTGCCACCAGGGATTTACGCGGACAGGGCAGCAATCAGCCCCAGCATTTT.

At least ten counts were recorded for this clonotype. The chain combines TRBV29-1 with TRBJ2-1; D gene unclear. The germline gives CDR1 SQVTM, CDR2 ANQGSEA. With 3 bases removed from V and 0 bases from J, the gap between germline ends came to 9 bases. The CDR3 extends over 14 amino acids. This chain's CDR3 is CSVEFVDSYNEQFF. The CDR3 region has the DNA TGCAGCGTTGAGTTTGTAGACTCCTACAATGAGCAGTTCTTC.

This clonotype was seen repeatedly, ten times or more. The CDR3: CASSRPSGSHNEQFF. CDR3 nucleotides: TGTGCCAGCAGTAGACCTAGCGGGTCCCACAATGAGCAGTTCTTC. V and J are TRBV2 and TRBJ2-1; 8 positions agree with TRBD2. CDR3 length: 15 residues. Germline V CDR1 and CDR2: SNHLY, FYNNEI. V shed 5 bases and J 5 bases; nucleotides not matched to a gene: 8.

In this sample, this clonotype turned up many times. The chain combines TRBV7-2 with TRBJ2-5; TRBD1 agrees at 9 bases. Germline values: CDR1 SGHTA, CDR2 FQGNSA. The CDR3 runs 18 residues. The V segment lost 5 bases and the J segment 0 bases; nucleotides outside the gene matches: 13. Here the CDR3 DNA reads TGTGCCAGCAGCGTCCGGGACAGGGCCCTCCTTCACCAAGAGACCCAGTACTTC. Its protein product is CASSVRDRALLHQETQYF.

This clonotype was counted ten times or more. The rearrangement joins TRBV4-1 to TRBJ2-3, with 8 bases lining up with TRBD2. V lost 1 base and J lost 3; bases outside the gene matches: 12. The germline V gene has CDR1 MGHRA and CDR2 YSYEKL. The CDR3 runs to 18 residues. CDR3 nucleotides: TGCGCCAGCAGCCAAGTCTGGGACCCTAGCGGGCGAACAGATACGCAGTATTTT. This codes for CASSQVWDPSGRTDTQYF.

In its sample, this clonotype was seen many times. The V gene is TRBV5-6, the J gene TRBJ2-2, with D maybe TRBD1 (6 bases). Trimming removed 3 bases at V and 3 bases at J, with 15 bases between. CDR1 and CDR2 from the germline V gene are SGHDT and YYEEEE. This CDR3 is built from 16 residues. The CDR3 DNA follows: TGTGCCAGCAGCTACGCAGGGGTCTACCACACCGGGGAGCTGTTTTTT. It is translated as CASSYAGVYHTGELFF.

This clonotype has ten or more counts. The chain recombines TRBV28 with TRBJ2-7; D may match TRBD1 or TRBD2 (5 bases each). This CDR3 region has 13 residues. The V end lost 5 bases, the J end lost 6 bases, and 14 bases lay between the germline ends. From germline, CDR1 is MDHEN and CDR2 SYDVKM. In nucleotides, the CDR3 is TGTGCCAGCAGTCCTACTTCAGGGAGCGAGCAGTACTTC. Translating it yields CASSPTSGSEQYF.

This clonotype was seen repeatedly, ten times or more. CDR3 in amino acids: CASSYFADTQYF. CDR3 nucleotide sequence: TGTGCCAGCAGCTATTTCGCAGATACGCAGTATTTT. The V and J genes are TRBV7-9 and TRBJ2-3; D gene uncertain. Trimming took off 4 bases at V and 4 bases at J, with 6 bases between the two ends. The CDR3 is 12 amino acids. Germline CDR1 SEHNR, CDR2 FQNEAQ (reference sequence).

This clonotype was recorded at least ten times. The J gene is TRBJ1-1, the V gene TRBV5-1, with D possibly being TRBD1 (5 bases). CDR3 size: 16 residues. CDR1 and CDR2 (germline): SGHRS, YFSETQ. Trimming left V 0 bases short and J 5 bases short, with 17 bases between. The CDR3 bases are TGCGCCAGCAGCTTGGTGTCCGAGAGGGGTGGTACTGAAGCTTTCTTT. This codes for CASSLVSERGGTEAFF. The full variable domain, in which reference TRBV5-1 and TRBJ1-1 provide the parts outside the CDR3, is KAGVTQTPRYLIKTRGQQVTLSCSPISGHRSVSWYQQTPGQGLQFLFEYFSETQRNKGNFPGRFSGRQFSNSRSEMNVSTLELGDSALYLCASSLVSERGGTEAFFGQGTRLTVV.

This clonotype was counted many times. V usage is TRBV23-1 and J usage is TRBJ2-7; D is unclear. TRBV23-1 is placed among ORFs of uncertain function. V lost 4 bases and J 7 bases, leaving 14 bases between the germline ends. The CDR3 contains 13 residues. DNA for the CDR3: TGCGCCAGCAGTCCTGTGCGAAATCCAGAGCAGTACTTC. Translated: CASSPVRNPEQYF.

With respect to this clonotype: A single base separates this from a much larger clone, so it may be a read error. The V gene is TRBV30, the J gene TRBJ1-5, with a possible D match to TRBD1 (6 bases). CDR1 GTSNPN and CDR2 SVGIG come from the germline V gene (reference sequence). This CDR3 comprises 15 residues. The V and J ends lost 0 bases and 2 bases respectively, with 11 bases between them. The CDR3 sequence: CAWSVGGQGNQPQHF. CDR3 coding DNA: TGTGCCTGGAGTGTAGGGGGGCAAGGCAATCAGCCCCAGCATTTT.

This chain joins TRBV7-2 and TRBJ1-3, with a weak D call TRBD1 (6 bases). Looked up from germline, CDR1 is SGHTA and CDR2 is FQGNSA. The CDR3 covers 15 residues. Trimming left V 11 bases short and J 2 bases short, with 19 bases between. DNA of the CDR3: TGTGCCGGCTCACAGGGATTTAGCCCTGGAAACACCATATATTTT. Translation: CAGSQGFSPGNTIYF.

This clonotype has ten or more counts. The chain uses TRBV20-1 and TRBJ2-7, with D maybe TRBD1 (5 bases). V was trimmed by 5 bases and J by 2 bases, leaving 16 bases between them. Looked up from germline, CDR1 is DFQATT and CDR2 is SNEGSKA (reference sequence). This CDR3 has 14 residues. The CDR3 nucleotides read TGCAGTGCTCGCCCCAGGACACTCCCCTACGAGCAGTACTTC. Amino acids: CSARPRTLPYEQYF.